These T cell receptor beta chains were read from a single sample in a study of blood T cell repertoires in COVID-19. Assay used: immunoSEQ multiplex PCR; TCRdb lists only in-frame clones, some missing. The profile shows roughly 230,000 clones, approximately 81% of them singletons. Input material: peripheral blood. Every receptor here comes from a woman older than 75 with acute or convalescent COVID-19. The CDR3 runs from the conserved cysteine through the conserved F or W. Fields, in order: V gene, D gene, clone size, J gene, CDR3 protein, CDR3 DNA. D genes are given only for firm matches. The size field is filled for only some rows; it gives once, few, many or a size class.

V: TRBV11-3; D: TRBD1; size: -; J: TRBJ2-3; CDR3: CASSIRDRDDTQYF; DNA: TGTGCCAGCAGCATCCGGGACAGGGATGATACGCAGTATTTT
V: TRBV9; D: TRBD1; size: -; J: TRBJ1-2; CDR3: CASSVGGQLLNYGYTF; DNA: TGTGCCAGCAGCGTAGGGGGACAGCTTCTCAACTATGGCTACACCTTC
V: TRBV28; D: TRBD1; size: -; J: TRBJ1-3; CDR3: CASSTPQGVGVGHSGNTIYF; DNA: TGTGCCAGCAGTACTCCCCAGGGGGTAGGTGTGGGGCACTCTGGAAACACCATATATTTT
V: TRBV24-1; D: -; size: -; J: TRBJ2-1; CDR3: CATSDFAGTLGEQFF; DNA: TGTGCCACCAGTGATTTTGCGGGTACCCTCGGGGAGCAGTTCTTC
V: TRBV12-3/TRBV12-4; D: -; size: -; J: TRBJ2-7; CDR3: CASTVTRGEQYF; DNA: TGTGCCAGCACCGTGACTCGGGGCGAGCAGTACTTC
V: TRBV10-3; D: TRBD2; size: -; J: TRBJ2-1; CDR3: CATGSGALLNEQFF; DNA: TGTGCCACGGGTAGCGGGGCCCTCTTAAATGAGCAGTTCTTC
V: TRBV29-1; D: TRBD1; size: many; J: TRBJ1-2; CDR3: CSVSIGQGGSYTF; DNA: TGCAGCGTCTCGATAGGACAGGGGGGAAGCTACACCTTC
V: TRBV24-1; D: TRBD2; size: -; J: TRBJ2-3; CDR3: CATSDPGTSGGAGTQYF; DNA: TGTGCCACCAGTGACCCCGGGACTAGCGGGGGGGCGGGTACGCAGTATTTT
V: TRBV19; D: -; size: -; J: TRBJ1-2; CDR3: CASTPTRNNYGYTF; DNA: TGTGCCAGTACCCCGACAAGAAATAACTATGGCTACACCTTC
V: TRBV3-1/TRBV3-2; D: -; size: -; J: TRBJ1-2; CDR3: CASSQDIDSFYGYTF; DNA: TGTGCCAGCAGCCAAGACATTGACAGCTTCTATGGCTACACCTTC
V: TRBV9; D: TRBD1; size: -; J: TRBJ2-3; CDR3: CASSVTGTGGDTQYF; DNA: TGTGCCAGCAGCGTTACCGGGACAGGAGGAGATACGCAGTATTTT
V: TRBV19; D: -; size: -; J: TRBJ1-2; CDR3: CASSIVPRPGDYGYTF; DNA: TGTGCCAGTAGTATAGTTCCCCGTCCCGGGGACTATGGCTACACCTTC
V: TRBV7-9; D: -; size: -; J: TRBJ2-7; CDR3: CASSLGYGQYF; DNA: TGTGCCAGCAGCTTAGGGTACGGGCAGTACTTC
V: TRBV18; D: -; size: -; J: TRBJ2-5; CDR3: CASSPPTRETQYF; DNA: TGTGCCAGCTCACCACCCACGAGAGAGACCCAGTACTTC
V: TRBV5-1; D: -; size: once; J: TRBJ2-1; CDR3: CASSLGQHEQFF; DNA: TGCGCCAGCAGCTTGGGGCAACATGAGCAGTTCTTC
V: TRBV3-1/TRBV3-2; D: -; size: -; J: TRBJ1-5; CDR3: CASSQTGGNQPQHF; DNA: TGTGCCAGCAGCCAGACAGGCGGAAATCAGCCCCAGCATTTT
V: TRBV9; D: -; size: -; J: TRBJ2-6; CDR3: CASSVGGGIALGANVLTF; DNA: TGTGCCAGCAGCGTGGGTGGAGGGATCGCTCTAGGGGCCAACGTCCTGACTTTC
V: TRBV5-1; D: -; size: -; J: TRBJ2-3; CDR3: CASSLVRGEDTQYF; DNA: TGCGCCAGCAGCTTGGTCCGGGGTGAGGATACGCAGTATTTT
V: TRBV7-2; D: -; size: few; J: TRBJ1-1; CDR3: CASRGGVYNTEAFF; DNA: TGTGCCAGCAGGGGGGGAGTGTATAACACTGAAGCTTTCTTT
V: TRBV7-9; D: TRBD2; size: many; J: TRBJ2-1; CDR3: CASSQRTSGGYNEQFF; DNA: TGTGCCAGCAGCCAGCGGACTAGCGGCGGGTACAATGAGCAGTTCTTC
V: TRBV2; D: TRBD2; size: -; J: TRBJ2-3; CDR3: CASREGLAGEVDTQYF; DNA: TGTGCCAGCAGAGAGGGACTAGCGGGGGAGGTTGATACGCAGTATTTT
V: TRBV4-2; D: TRBD2; size: once; J: TRBJ2-2; CDR3: CASSHMGLARLNTGELFF; DNA: TGTGCCAGCAGCCACATGGGACTAGCGAGGTTGAACACCGGGGAGCTGTTTTTT
V: TRBV7-9; D: -; size: -; J: TRBJ2-3; CDR3: CASSLDPADTQYF; DNA: TGTGCCAGCAGCTTAGATCCGGCAGATACGCAGTATTTT
V: TRBV5-1; D: -; size: once; J: TRBJ2-5; CDR3: CASSLGGAAETQYF; DNA: TGCGCCAGCAGCTTGGGCGGGGCGGCAGAGACCCAGTACTTC
V: TRBV9; D: TRBD2; size: -; J: TRBJ2-7; CDR3: CASSAERKVAGYAEQYF; DNA: TGTGCCAGCAGCGCCGAGAGAAAGGTAGCGGGGTACGCCGAGCAGTACTTC
V: TRBV23-1; D: TRBD1; size: once; J: TRBJ1-6; CDR3: CASRPTSSGTANSPLHF; DNA: TGCGCCAGCAGGCCTACTAGCTCCGGGACAGCTAATTCACCCCTCCACTTT
V: TRBV24-1; D: TRBD1; size: -; J: TRBJ2-2; CDR3: CATSEGRDRGRAGELFF; DNA: TGTGCCACCAGTGAGGGCCGGGACAGGGGAAGGGCCGGGGAGCTGTTTTTT
V: TRBV2; D: TRBD1; size: once; J: TRBJ2-3; CDR3: CASRRLTGASTDTQYF; DNA: TGTGCCAGCAGAAGACTCACAGGGGCTAGCACAGATACGCAGTATTTT
V: TRBV19; D: TRBD1; size: -; J: TRBJ1-5; CDR3: CASSARGQASPLSNQPQHF; DNA: TGTGCCAGTAGTGCCCGAGGACAGGCCTCTCCCCTTAGCAATCAGCCCCAGCATTTT
V: TRBV3-1/TRBV3-2; D: TRBD1; size: few; J: TRBJ2-7; CDR3: CASSQDNGDRGRSRRDEQYF; DNA: TGTGCCAGCAGCCAAGACAACGGGGACAGGGGGCGTAGTAGACGCGACGAGCAGTACTTC
V: TRBV5-6; D: TRBD1; size: few; J: TRBJ1-6; CDR3: CASSLDRGRGWNSPLHF; DNA: TGTGCCAGCAGCTTGGACAGGGGGCGCGGTTGGAATTCACCCCTCCACTTT
V: TRBV7-6; D: TRBD1; size: -; J: TRBJ1-1; CDR3: CASSQMNRGDTEAFF; DNA: TGTGCCAGCAGCCAAATGAACAGGGGGGACACTGAAGCTTTCTTT
V: TRBV5-1; D: TRBD1; size: -; J: TRBJ2-7; CDR3: CASSLGGTGPFYEQYF; DNA: TGCGCCAGCAGCTTGGGCGGGACAGGACCTTTCTACGAGCAGTACTTC
V: TRBV28; D: -; size: -; J: TRBJ1-4; CDR3: CASSAVLTTNEKLFF; DNA: TGTGCCAGCAGTGCCGTCCTAACAACTAATGAAAAACTGTTTTTT
V: TRBV7-8; D: TRBD1; size: once; J: TRBJ1-4; CDR3: CASSDRQGAGKLFF; DNA: TGTGCCAGCAGCGATAGACAGGGGGCCGGAAAACTGTTTTTT
V: TRBV4-1; D: -; size: once; J: TRBJ1-1; CDR3: CASSQEAGYNTEAFF; DNA: TGCGCCAGCAGCCAAGAGGCAGGGTACAACACTGAAGCTTTCTTT
V: TRBV18; D: -; size: -; J: TRBJ1-3; CDR3: CASSIQKLVSGNTIYF; DNA: TGTGCCAGCTCAATACAGAAACTGGTCTCTGGAAACACCATATATTTT
V: TRBV1; D: -; size: -; J: TRBJ2-3; CDR3: CTSSPIPGTSGGPVRDTQYF; DNA: TGCACCAGCAGCCCTATACCTGGGACTAGCGGGGGCCCCGTTCGGGATACGCAGTATTTT
V: TRBV24-1; D: -; size: -; J: TRBJ1-2; CDR3: CATSPEGVTYGYTF; DNA: TGTGCCACCAGCCCAGAGGGGGTGACCTATGGCTACACCTTC
V: TRBV19; D: TRBD1; size: few; J: TRBJ2-3; CDR3: CATGTGGTDTQYF; DNA: TGTGCCACTGGGACAGGCGGCACAGATACGCAGTATTTT